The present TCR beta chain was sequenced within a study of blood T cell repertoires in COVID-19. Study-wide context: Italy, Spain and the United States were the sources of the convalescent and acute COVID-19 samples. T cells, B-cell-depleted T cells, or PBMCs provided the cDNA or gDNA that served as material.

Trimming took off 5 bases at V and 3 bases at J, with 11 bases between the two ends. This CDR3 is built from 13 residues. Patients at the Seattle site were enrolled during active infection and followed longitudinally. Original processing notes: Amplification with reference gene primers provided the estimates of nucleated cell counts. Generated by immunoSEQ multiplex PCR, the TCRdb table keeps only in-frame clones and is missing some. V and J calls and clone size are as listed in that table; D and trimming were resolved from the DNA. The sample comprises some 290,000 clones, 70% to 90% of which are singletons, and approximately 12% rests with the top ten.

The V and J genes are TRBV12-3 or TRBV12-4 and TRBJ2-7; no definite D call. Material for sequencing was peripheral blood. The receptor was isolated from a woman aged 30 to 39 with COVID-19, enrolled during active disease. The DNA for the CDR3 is TGTGCCAGCAGTCAAACTTACAGCTACGAGCAGTACTTC. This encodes CASSQTYSYEQYF.